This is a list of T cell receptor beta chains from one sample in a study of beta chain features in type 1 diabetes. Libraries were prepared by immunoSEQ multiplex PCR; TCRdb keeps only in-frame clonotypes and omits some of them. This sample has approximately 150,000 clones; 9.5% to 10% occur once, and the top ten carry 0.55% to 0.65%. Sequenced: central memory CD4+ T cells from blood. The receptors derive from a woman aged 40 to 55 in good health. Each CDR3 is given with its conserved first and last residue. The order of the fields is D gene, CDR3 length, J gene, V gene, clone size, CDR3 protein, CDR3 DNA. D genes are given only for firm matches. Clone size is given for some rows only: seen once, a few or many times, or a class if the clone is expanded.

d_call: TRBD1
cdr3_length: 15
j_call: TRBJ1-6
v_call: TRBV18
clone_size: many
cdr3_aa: CASTPTGAAGSPLHF
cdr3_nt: TGTGCCAGCACACCTACAGGGGCCGCAGGGTCACCCCTCCACTTT

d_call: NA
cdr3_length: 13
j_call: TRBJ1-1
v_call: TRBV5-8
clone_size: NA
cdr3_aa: CASSNSMNTEAFF
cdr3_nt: TGTGCCAGCAGCAACAGTATGAACACTGAAGCTTTCTTT

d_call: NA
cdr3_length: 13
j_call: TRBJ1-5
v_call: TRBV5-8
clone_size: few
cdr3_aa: CASSLAGDQPQHF
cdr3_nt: TGTGCCAGCAGCTTGGCCGGGGATCAGCCCCAGCATTTT

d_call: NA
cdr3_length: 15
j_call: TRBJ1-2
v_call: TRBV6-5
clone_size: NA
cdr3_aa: CASCMDGVRHYGYTF
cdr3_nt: TGTGCCAGCTGTATGGACGGGGTCCGACACTATGGCTACACCTTC

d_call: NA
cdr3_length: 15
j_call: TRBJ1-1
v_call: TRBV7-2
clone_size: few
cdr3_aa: CASSPPRGMNTEAFF
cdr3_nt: TGTGCCAGCAGCCCCCCCAGGGGAATGAACACTGAAGCTTTCTTT

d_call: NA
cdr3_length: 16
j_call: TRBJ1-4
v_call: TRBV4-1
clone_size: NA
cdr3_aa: CASSPGQSPTNEKLFF
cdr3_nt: TGCGCCAGCAGCCCAGGACAGTCCCCAACTAATGAAAAACTGTTTTTT

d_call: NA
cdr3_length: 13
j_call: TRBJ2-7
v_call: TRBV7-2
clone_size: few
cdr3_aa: CASSFGAPYEQYF
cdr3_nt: TGTGCCAGCAGCTTCGGTGCTCCTTACGAGCAGTACTTC

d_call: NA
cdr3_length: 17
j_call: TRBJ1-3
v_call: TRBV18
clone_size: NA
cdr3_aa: CASSPAGHPASGNTIYF
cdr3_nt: TGTGCCAGCTCACCAGCAGGACACCCAGCCTCTGGAAACACCATATATTTT

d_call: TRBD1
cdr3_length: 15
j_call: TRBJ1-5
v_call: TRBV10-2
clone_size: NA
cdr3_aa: CATGESRGSNQPQHF
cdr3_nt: TGCGCCACCGGAGAATCCAGGGGGAGCAATCAGCCCCAGCATTTT

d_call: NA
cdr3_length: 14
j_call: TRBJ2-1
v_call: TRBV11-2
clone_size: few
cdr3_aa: CASTKGGPNNEQFF
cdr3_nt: TGTGCCAGCACTAAGGGGGGGCCCAACAATGAGCAGTTCTTC

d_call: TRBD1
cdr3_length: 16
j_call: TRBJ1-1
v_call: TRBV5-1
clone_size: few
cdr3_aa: CASRRGQATMNTEAFF
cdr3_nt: TGCGCCAGCAGAAGGGGACAGGCGACTATGAACACTGAAGCTTTCTTT

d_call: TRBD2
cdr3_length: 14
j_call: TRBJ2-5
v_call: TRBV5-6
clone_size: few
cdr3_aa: CASSSHGGQETQYF
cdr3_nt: TGTGCCAGCAGCTCCCACGGGGGGCAAGAGACCCAGTACTTC

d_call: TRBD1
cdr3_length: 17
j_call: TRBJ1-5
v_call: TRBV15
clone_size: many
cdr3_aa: CATSSDRGGGSNQPQHF
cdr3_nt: TGTGCCACCAGCAGTGACAGGGGTGGAGGGAGCAATCAGCCCCAGCATTTT

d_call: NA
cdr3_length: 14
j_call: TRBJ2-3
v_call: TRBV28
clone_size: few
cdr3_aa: CASSSPILTDTQYF
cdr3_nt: TGTGCCAGCAGTTCGCCCATACTCACAGATACGCAGTATTTT

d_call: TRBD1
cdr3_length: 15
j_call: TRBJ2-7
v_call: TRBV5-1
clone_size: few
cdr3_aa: CASTLGDRGVVKQYF
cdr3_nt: TGCGCCAGCACGCTTGGCGACAGGGGGGTAGTCAAGCAGTACTTC

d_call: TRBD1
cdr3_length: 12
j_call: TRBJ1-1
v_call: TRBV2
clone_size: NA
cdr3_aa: CASNPGTGGAFF
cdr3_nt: TGTGCCAGCAACCCCGGGACAGGTGGAGCTTTCTTT

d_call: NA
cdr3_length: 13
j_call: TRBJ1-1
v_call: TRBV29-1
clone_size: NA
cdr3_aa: CSVTAGVVTEAFF
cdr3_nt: TGCAGCGTGACAGCGGGGGTGGTTACTGAAGCTTTCTTT

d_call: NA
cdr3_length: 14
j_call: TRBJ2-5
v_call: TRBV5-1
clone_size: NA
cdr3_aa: CASRKGTTQETQYF
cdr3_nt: TGCGCCAGCAGAAAGGGGACAACACAAGAGACCCAGTACTTC

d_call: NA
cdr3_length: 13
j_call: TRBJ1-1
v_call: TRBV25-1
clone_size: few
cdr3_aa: CASSEPGDTEAFF
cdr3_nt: TGTGCCAGCAGTGAACCAGGGGACACTGAAGCTTTCTTT

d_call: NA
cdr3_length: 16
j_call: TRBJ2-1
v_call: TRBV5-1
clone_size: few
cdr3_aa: CASSPDTLSSYNEQFF
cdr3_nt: TGCGCCAGCAGCCCGGACACTCTGAGCTCCTACAATGAGCAGTTCTTC

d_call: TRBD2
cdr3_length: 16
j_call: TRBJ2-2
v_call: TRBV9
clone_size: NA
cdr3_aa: CASSVAAGANTGELFF
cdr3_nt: TGTGCCAGCAGCGTAGCAGCGGGGGCGAACACCGGGGAGCTGTTTTTT

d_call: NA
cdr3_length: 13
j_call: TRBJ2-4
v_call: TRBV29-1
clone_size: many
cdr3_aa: CSVEPLAKNIQYF
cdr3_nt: TGCAGCGTTGAACCCCTAGCCAAAAACATTCAGTACTTC

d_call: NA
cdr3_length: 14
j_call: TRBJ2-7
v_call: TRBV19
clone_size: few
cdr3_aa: CASAVGQGFYEQYF
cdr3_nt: TGTGCCAGTGCCGTGGGTCAGGGATTTTACGAGCAGTACTTC

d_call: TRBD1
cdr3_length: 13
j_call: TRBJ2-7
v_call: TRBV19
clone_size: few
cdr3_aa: CASRKGTAYEQYF
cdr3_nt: TGTGCCAGTAGAAAAGGGACAGCCTACGAGCAGTACTTC

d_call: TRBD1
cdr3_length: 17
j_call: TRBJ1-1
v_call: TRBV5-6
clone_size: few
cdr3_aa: CASSLSGTADSNTEAFF
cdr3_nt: TGTGCCAGCAGCTTAAGTGGGACAGCAGATTCGAACACTGAAGCTTTCTTT

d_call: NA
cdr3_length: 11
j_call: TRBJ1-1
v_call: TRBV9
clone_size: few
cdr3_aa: CASSTGSEAFF
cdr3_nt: TGTGCCAGCAGTACGGGTTCTGAAGCTTTCTTT